The present T cell receptor (beta chain) was sequenced within a study of shared clonotypes between healthy human individuals. Points from the study as a whole: Clonotype sharing across four donors was observed for around 4.8% of naive CD4 clonotypes.

Germline V gene lookup returns CDR1 MDHEN and CDR2 SYDVKM. CDR3 size: 18 residues. About this clone: Its antigen remains unidentified.

Running of the assay took place at deep level. For each subset, genomic DNA was distributed in equal portions over several immunoSEQ plates. The data were produced by immunoSEQ multiplex PCR, yet TCRdb's version contains in-frame clones alone and is incomplete. This table holds under 1,100,000 clones, approximately 80% found once. Sequencing used memory CD4+ T cells from PBMCs. Subset specified: CD45RA-negative fraction. This receptor was identified in a man aged 18 to 35 in good health. Some clones in this sample may be carry-over from other donors' samples. The chain joins TRBV28 to TRBJ2-5; 11 bases fit TRBD2. The J call may be in error: the DNA end matches TRBJ2-7 better. The CDR3 protein is CASSESLSGRVSSYEQYF. The DNA for the CDR3 is TGTGCCAGCAGTGAGTCTCTTAGCGGGAGGGTCTCCTCCTACGAGCAGTACTTC.